A selection of T cell receptor beta chains follows, all from one sample in a study of early T cells in non-severe SARS-CoV-2 infection. MiXCR was run by TCRdb on the 5' RACE reads, yielding one entry per CDR3 protein. Among about 77,000 distinct CDR3 sequences listed, roughly 9.6% were seen once. The sequencing sample was made of whole blood. These receptors came from an adult who was a healthcare worker with PCR-confirmed SARS-CoV-2 infection or an uninfected control (not recorded which). CDR3s include the opening cysteine and the closing phenylalanine or tryptophan. The D gene is left open where the match is weak. Expanded clones get a size class; other rows say once, few or many, or leave the size out.

J gene | D gene | clone size | V gene | CDR3 length | CDR3 protein | CDR3 DNA
TRBJ2-2 | . | many | TRBV5-1 | 16 | CASSPTGRTNTGELFF | TGCGCCAGCAGCCCCACGGGCAGAACGAACACCGGGGAGCTGTTTTTT
TRBJ2-2 | . | many | TRBV7-6 | 14 | CASSLLGDTGELFF | TGTGCCAGCAGCCTCCTGGGAGACACCGGGGAGCTGTTTTTT
TRBJ2-1 | TRBD2 | . | TRBV7-8 | 15 | CAVTGGLAGPGEQFF | TGTGCGGTGACAGGGGGACTAGCGGGGCCCGGAGAGCAGTTCTTC
TRBJ2-1 | TRBD2 | many | TRBV11-2 | 15 | CASSSIRGRANEQFF | TGTGCCAGCAGCTCGATCCGAGGGAGGGCAAATGAGCAGTTCTTC
TRBJ2-2 | . | many | TRBV7-3 | 14 | CASSQAPVTGELFF | TGTGCCAGCAGCCAAGCCCCTGTCACCGGGGAGCTGTTTTTT
TRBJ2-1 | TRBD1 | many | TRBV3-1 | 13 | CASSQDDRAFQFF | TGTGCCAGCAGCCAAGACGACAGGGCATTTCAGTTCTTC
TRBJ2-1 | TRBD2 | few | TRBV28 | 18 | CASSFSPGLAGVSNEQFF | TGTGCCAGCAGTTTTTCTCCCGGACTAGCGGGAGTGTCGAATGAGCAGTTCTTC
TRBJ1-5 | . | many | TRBV28 | 12 | CASASSNQPQHF | TGTGCCAGCGCTTCTAGCAATCAGCCCCAGCATTTT
TRBJ1-4 | TRBD1 | few | TRBV18 | 14 | CASSPQQGNEKLFF | TGTGCCAGCTCACCACAACAGGGGAACGAAAAACTGTTTTTT
TRBJ1-1 | . | few | TRBV10-3 | 14 | CAIGPLNSNTEAFF | TGTGCCATCGGACCGCTCAACTCGAACACTGAAGCTTTCTTT
TRBJ2-5 | . | many | TRBV12-3/TRBV12-4 | 15 | CASSFSAGQGETQYF | TGTGCCAGCAGTTTTTCCGCAGGGCAAGGGGAGACCCAGTACTTC
TRBJ2-5 | TRBD2 | . | TRBV3-1 | 16 | CASSPGLAWTLETQYF | TGTGCCAGCAGCCCCGGACTAGCGTGGACTCTAGAGACCCAGTACTTC
TRBJ2-6 | . | many | TRBV28 | 19 | CASTPLSLRGFSGANVLTF | TGTGCCAGCACCCCCTTGAGCCTACGCGGCTTCTCTGGGGCCAACGTCCTGACTTTC
TRBJ2-1 | . | few | TRBV6-4 | 16 | CASSGGPSIFYNEQFF | TGTGCCAGCTCCGGGGGACCGTCGATCTTCTACAATGAGCAGTTCTTC
TRBJ1-1 | TRBD1 | many | TRBV28 | 19 | CASSGEGLGQWPLGTEAFF | TGTGCCAGCAGCGGGGAGGGGTTGGGACAGTGGCCCCTGGGCACTGAAGCTTTCTTT